This T cell receptor (beta chain) was identified during a study of cytomegalovirus exposure and HLA in healthy donors. General study results and limits: In a later analysis, a missense DCLRE1C variant was linked to TCR beta V- and J-gene trimming. The authors later found TCR association rates varying by HLA locus, with DRB1 most and HLA-C fewest. Most CMV-associated TCR beta chains appeared HLA-restricted in a later analysis. Altogether, 150 to 200 TCR beta chains were recorded as cytomegalovirus-associated.

The PCR made use of 60 Vbeta and 13 Jbeta primers. Repertoires were generated with immunoSEQ multiplex PCR, while TCRdb's copy carries only in-frame clones and drops some. The top ten clones hold over 3% of a sample with about 170,000 clones, around four fifths of them seen once. The V and J ends lost 3 bases and 4 bases respectively, with 13 bases between them. The germline V gene has CDR1 SGHTA and CDR2 FQGNSA. This CDR3 has 15 residues. Notes on this clone: Antigen unknown.

What was sequenced was PBMCs. The chain couples TRBV7-2 to TRBJ2-1; maybe TRBD2 (7 bases). The clonotype was recovered from a female donor in good health and CMV-seronegative. This chain's CDR3 is CASSLNGGPYNEQFF. The CDR3 bases are TGTGCCAGCAGCTTGAACGGGGGGCCTTACAATGAGCAGTTCTTC.